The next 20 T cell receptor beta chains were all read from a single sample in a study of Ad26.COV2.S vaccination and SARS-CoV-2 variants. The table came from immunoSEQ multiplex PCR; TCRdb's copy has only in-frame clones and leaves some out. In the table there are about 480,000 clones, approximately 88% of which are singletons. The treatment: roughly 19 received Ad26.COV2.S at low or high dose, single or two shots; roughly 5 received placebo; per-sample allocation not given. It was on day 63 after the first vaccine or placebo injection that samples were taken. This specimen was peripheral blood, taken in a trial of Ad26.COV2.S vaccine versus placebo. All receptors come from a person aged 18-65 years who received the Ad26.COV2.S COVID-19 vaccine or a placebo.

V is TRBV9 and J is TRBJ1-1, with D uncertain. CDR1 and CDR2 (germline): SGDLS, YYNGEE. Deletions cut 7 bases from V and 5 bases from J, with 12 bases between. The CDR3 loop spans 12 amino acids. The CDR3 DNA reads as TGTGCCAGCGGTCGAATGGGGACTGAAGCTTTCTTT. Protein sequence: CASGRMGTEAFF.

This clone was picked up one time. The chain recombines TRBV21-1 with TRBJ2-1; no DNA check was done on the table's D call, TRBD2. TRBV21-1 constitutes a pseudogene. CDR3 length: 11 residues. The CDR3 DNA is TGTGCCAGCAGCACCGGACTAGGGCAGTTCTTC. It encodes CASSTGLGQFF.

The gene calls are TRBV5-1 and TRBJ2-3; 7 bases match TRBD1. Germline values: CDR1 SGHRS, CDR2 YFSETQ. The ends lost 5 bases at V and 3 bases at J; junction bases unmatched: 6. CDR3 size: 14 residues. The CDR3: CASRTGPATDTQYF. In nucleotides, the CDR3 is TGCGCCAGCAGGACAGGGCCCGCGACAGATACGCAGTATTTT. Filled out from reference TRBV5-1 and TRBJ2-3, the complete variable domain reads KAGVTQTPRYLIKTRGQQVTLSCSPISGHRSVSWYQQTPGQGLQFLFEYFSETQRNKGNFPGRFSGRQFSNSRSEMNVSTLELGDSALYLCASRTGPATDTQYFGPGTRLTVL.

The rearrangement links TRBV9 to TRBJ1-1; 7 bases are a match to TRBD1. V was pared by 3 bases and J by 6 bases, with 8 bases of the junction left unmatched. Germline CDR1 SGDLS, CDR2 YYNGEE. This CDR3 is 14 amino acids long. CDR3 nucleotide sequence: TGTGCCAGCAGCGCGACAGGGAGGTCCCCTGAAGCTTTCTTT. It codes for CASSATGRSPEAFF.

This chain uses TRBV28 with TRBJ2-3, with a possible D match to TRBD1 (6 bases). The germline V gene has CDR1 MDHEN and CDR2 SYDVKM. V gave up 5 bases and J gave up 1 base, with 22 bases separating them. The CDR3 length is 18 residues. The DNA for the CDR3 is TGTGCCAGCAGTCCAAGGCCCCCAGGGGTTAGCCGCACAGATACGCAGTATTTT. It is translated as CASSPRPPGVSRTDTQYF.

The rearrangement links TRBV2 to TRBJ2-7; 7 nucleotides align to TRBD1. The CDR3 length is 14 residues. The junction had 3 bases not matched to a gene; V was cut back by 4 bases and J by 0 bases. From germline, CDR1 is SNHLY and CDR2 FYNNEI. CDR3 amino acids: CASSGNRGSYEQYF. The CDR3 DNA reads TGTGCCAGCAGTGGGAACAGGGGCTCCTACGAGCAGTACTTC.

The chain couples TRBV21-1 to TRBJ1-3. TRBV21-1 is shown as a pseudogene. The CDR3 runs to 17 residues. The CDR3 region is CASSLPMTGQDSNTIYF. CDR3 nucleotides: TGTGCCAGCAGCCTCCCTATGACGGGGCAGGATAGTAACACCATATATTTT.

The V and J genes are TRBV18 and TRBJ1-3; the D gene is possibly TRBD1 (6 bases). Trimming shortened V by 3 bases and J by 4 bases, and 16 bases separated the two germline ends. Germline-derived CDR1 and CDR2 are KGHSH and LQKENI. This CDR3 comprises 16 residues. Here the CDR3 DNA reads TGTGCCAGCTCACCTAGTCGGGGGCTGGGAGGAAACACCATATATTTT. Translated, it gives CASSPSRGLGGNTIYF.

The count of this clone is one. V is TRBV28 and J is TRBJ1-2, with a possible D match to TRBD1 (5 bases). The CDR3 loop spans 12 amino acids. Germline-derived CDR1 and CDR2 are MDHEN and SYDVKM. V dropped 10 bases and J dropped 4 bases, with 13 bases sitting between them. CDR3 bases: TGTGCCATCCCCGGGACGGTCTATGGCTACACCTTC. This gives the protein CAIPGTVYGYTF.

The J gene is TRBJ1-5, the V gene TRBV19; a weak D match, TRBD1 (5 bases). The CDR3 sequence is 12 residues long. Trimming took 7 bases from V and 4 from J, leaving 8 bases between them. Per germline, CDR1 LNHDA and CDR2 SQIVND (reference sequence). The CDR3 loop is CASMTANQPQHF. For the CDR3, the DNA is TGTGCCAGTATGACAGCGAATCAGCCCCAGCATTTT. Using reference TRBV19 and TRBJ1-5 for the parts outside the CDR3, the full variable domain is DGGITQSPKYLFRKEGQNVTLSCEQNLNHDAMYWYRQDPGQGLRLIYYSQIVNDFQKGDIAEGYSVSREKKESFPLTVTSAQKNPTAFYLCASMTANQPQHFGDGTRLSIL.

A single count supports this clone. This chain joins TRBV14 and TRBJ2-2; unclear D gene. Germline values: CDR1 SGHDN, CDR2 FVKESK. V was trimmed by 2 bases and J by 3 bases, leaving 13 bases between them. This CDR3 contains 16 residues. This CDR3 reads CASSQTLGRDTGELFF. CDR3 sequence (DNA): TGTGCCAGCAGCCAAACCCTGGGAAGGGACACCGGGGAGCTGTTTTTT.

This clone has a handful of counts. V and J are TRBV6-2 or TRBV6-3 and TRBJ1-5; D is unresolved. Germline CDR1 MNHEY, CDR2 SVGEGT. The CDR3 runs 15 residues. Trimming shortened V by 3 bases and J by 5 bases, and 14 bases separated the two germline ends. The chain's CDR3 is CASSYRRARDQPQHF. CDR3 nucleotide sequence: TGTGCCAGCAGTTATCGTCGAGCGCGGGATCAGCCCCAGCATTTT.

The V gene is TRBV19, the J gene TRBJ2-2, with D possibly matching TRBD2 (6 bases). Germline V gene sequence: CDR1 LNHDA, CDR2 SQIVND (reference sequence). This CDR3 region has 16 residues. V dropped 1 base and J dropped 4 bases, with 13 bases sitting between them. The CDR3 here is CASSIGGGMITGELFF. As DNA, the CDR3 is TGTGCCAGTAGTATAGGTGGCGGGATGATCACCGGGGAGCTGTTTTTT.

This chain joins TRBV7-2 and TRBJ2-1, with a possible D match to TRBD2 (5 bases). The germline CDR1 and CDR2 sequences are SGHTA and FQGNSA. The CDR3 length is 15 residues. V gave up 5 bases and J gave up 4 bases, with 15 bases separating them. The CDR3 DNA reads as TGTGCCAGCAGCCAGCCCGGAGGTATTTACAATGAGCAGTTCTTC. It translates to CASSQPGGIYNEQFF.

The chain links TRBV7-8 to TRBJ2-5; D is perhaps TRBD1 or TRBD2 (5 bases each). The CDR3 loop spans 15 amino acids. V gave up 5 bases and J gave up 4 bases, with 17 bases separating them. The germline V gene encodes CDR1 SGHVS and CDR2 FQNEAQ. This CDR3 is CASSPKTRDGETQYF. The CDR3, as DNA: TGTGCCAGCAGCCCAAAGACCCGGGACGGAGAGACCCAGTACTTC. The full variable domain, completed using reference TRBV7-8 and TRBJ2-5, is GAGVSQSPRYKVAKRGQDVALRCDPISGHVSLFWYQQALGQGPEFLTYFQNEAQLDKSGLPSDRFFAERPEGSVSTLKIQRTQQEDSAVYLCASSPKTRDGETQYFGPGTRLLVL.

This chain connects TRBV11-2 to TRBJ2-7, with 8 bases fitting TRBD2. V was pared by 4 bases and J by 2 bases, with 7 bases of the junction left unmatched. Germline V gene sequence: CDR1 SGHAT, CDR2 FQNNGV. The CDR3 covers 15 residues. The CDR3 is CASSSSTSVTYEQYF. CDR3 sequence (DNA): TGTGCCAGCAGCTCTTCGACTAGCGTGACCTACGAGCAGTACTTC.

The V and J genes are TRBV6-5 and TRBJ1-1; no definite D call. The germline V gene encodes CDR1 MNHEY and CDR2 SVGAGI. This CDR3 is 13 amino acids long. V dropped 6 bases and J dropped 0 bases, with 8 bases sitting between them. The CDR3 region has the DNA TGTGCCAGCAGGCCGACGGTGAACACTGAAGCTTTCTTT. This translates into CASRPTVNTEAFF.

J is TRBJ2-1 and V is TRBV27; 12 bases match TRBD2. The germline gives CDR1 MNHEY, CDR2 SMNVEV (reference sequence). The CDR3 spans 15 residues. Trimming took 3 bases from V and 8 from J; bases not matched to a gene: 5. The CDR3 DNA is TGTGCCAGCAGTTTGGTGACTAGCGGGAGTGATGAGCAGTTCTTC. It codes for CASSLVTSGSDEQFF.

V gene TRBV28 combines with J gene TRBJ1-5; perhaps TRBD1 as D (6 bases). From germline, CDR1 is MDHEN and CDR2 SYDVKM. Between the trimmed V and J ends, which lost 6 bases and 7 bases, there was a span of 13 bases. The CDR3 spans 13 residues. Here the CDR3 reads CASRDPGAQPQHF. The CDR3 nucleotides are TGTGCCAGCAGAGACCCGGGGGCCCAGCCCCAGCATTTT.

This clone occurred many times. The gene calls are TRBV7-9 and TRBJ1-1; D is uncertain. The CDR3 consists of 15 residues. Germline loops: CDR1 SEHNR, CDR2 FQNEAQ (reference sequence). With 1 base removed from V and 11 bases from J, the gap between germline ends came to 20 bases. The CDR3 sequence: CASSLDPRPMSGAFF. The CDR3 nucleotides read TGTGCCAGCAGCTTAGACCCCAGACCCATGAGCGGGGCTTTCTTT.